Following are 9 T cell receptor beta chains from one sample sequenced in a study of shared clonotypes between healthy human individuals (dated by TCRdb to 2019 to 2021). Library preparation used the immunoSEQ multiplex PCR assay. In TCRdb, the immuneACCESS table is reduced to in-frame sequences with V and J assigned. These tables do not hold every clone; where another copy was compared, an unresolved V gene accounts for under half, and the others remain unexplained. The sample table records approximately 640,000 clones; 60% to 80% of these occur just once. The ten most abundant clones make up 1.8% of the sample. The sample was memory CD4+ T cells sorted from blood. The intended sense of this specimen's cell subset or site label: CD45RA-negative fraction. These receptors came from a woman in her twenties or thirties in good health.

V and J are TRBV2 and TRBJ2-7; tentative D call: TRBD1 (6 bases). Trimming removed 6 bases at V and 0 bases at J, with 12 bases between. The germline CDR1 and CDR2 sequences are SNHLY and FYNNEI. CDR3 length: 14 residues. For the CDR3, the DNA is TGTGCCAGCAGCCGGGACACCAACTCCTACGAGCAGTACTTC. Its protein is CASSRDTNSYEQYF.

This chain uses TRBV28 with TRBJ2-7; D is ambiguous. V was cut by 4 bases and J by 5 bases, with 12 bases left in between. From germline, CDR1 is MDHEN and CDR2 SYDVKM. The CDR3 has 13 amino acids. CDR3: CASSSPPLDEQYF. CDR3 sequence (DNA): TGTGCCAGCAGTTCGCCCCCCTTGGACGAGCAGTACTTC. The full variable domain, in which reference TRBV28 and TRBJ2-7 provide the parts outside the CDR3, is DVKVTQSSRYLVKRTGEKVFLECVQDMDHENMFWYRQDPGLGLRLIYFSYDVKMKEKGDIPEGYSVSREKKERFSLILESASTNQTSMYLCASSSPPLDEQYFGPGTRLTVT.

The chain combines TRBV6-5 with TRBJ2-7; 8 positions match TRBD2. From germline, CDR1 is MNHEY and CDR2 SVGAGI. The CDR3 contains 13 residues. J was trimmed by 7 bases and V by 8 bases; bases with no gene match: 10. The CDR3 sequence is CASSGLGSGEQYF. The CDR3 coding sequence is TGTGCCAGCTCGGGACTAGGCAGTGGTGAGCAGTACTTC.

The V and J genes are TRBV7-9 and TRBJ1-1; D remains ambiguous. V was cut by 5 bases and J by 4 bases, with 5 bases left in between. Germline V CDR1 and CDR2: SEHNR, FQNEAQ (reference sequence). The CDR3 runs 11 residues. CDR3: CASSQSTEAFF. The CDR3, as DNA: TGTGCCAGCAGCCAATCCACTGAAGCTTTCTTT.

This CDR3 reads CASNGVEGEKLFF. CDR3 bases: TGTGCCAGCAATGGGGTAGAGGGCGAAAAACTGTTTTTT. This chain joins TRBV7-2 and TRBJ1-4; D gene ambiguous. Germline V CDR1 and CDR2: SGHTA, FQGNSA. The CDR3 sequence is 13 residues long. The V end lost 7 bases, the J end lost 8 bases, and 14 bases lay between the germline ends.

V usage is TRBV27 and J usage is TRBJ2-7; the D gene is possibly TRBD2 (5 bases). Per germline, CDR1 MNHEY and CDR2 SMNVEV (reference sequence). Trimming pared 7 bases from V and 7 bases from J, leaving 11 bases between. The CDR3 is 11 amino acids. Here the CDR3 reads CASMGAWEQYF. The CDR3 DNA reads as TGTGCCAGCATGGGAGCGTGGGAGCAGTACTTC.

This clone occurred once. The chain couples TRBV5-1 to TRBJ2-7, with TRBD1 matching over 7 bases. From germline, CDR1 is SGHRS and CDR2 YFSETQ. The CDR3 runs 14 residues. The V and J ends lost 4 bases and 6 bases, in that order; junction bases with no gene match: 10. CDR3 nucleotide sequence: TGCGCCAGCAGCCTTTCAGGACAGGCCCGCGAGCAGTACTTC. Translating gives CASSLSGQAREQYF.

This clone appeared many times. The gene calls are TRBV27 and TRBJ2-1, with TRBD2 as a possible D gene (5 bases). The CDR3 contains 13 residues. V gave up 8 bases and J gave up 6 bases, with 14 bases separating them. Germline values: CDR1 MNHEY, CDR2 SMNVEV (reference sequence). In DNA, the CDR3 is TGTGCCAGCTTGAGGGCTAGTTCCAATGAGCAGTTCTTC. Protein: CASLRASSNEQFF.

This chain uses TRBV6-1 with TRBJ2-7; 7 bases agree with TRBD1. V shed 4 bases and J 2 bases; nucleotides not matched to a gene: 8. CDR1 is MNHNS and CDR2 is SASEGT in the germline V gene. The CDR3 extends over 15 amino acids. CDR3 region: CASSGRTGLPYEQYF. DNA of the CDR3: TGTGCCAGCAGTGGACGGACAGGATTACCCTACGAGCAGTACTTC.